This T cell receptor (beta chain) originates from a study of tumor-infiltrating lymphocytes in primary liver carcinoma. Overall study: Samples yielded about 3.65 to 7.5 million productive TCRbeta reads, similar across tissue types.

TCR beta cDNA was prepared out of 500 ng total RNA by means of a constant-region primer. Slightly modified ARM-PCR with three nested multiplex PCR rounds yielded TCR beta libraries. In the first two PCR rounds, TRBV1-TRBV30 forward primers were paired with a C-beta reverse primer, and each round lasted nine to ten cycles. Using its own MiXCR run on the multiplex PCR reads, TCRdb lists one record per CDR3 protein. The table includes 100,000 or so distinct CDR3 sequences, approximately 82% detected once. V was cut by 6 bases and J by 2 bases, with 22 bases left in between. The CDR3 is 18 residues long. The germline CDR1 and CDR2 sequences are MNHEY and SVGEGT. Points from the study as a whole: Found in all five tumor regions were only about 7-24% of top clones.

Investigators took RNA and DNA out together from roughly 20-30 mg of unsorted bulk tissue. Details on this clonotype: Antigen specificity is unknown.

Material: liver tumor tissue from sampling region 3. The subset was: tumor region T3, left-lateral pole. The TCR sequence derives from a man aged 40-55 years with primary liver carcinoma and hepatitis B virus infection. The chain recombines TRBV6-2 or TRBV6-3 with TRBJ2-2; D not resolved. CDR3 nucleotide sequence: TGTGCCAGCAGCGACTTAGGGATTCGACCAGCCAACACCGGGGAGCTGTTTTTT. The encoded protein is CASSDLGIRPANTGELFF.